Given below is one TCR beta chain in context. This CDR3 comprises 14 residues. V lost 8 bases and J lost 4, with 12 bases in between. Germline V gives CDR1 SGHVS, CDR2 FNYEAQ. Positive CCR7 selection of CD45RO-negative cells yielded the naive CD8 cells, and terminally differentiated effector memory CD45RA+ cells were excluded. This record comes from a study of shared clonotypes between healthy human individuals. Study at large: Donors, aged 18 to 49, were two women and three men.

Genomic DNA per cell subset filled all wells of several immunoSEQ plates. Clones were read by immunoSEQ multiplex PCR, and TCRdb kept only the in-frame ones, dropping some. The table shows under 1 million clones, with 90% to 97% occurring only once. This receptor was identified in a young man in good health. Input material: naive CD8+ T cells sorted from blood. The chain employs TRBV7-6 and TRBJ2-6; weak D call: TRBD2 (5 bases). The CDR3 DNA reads TGTGCCAGCGGCGAGGGTAGCGGGGCCAACGTCCTGACTTTC. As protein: CASGEGSGANVLTF.